This entry features one T cell receptor (beta chain) sequence. The primer mix had 60 Vbeta and 13 Jbeta primers. The assay was immunoSEQ multiplex PCR, and TCRdb's table has in-frame clones only and misses some. This sample's table has 75,000 to 100,000 clones. The V gene's germline CDR1 is KGHSH and CDR2 LQKENI. This CDR3 spans 16 amino acids. V lost 5 bases, J lost 0 bases, and 14 bases lay in between. The data stem from a study of cytomegalovirus exposure and HLA in healthy donors. The specimen was PBMCs. This TCR came from an older woman in good health and CMV-seronegative. The chain uses TRBV18 and TRBJ1-3; the D is unclear. For the CDR3, the DNA is TGTGCCAGCTCATTTGCCGCCGGTCACTCTGGAAACACCATATATTTT. This sequence encodes CASSFAAGHSGNTIYF.